This T cell receptor (beta chain) derives from a study of OX40 agonist ivuxolimab in advanced cancers. Background on the whole study: Ivuxolimab was an agonistic, fully human IgG2 monoclonal antibody directed against OX40 (CD134), a costimulatory receptor. Intravenous ivuxolimab was administered to patients every 2 weeks at six dose levels: 0.01, 0.1, 0.3, 1.5, 3 and 10 mg/kg. Of the approximately 54 dose-escalation patients, hepatocellular carcinoma was present in approximately 20, melanoma in approximately 15, renal cell carcinoma in 9 and head and neck cancer in 9. A male proportion of under 85% and a mean age of approximately 61 years, ranging from about 20 to 85, were recorded for the dose-escalation cohort. Prior anti-PD-1, anti-PD-L1 or anti-CTLA-4 therapy was permitted, and checkpoint inhibitors had been received by around 39% of dose-escalation patients. Partial responses were achieved by three dose-escalation patients, of whom one had hepatocellular carcinoma and two had cutaneous melanoma. Peripheral TCRbeta sequencing aimed to test whether ivuxolimab altered TCR sequence diversity and caused clonal T-cell expansion. The paper reports the monotherapy dose-escalation portion (N of about 50 patients) of the phase I ivuxolimab trial.

The research as a whole found: Low levels of normalized T-cell clonal expansion were also seen in some patients who did not respond. At doses from 0.1 to 3.0 mg/kg, clonal expansion was seen in both CD4+ and CD8+ blood T cells between baseline and week 6. In the 0.1-3.0 mg/kg groups, partial responders were among the patients with the lowest normalized peripheral clonal expansion, particularly in CD8+ T cells. On average, CD8+ T cells showed more expanded clones than CD4+ T cells after ivuxolimab. Antigen specificity was not determined for the clonally expanded peripheral T cells.

To sequence the TCRbeta CDR3 region, genomic DNA was isolated from the sorted cells. The immunoSEQ Assay was used for sequencing of TCRbeta CDR3 regions. TCRdb provides this immuneACCESS table in a form limited to in-frame rearrangements. Some clones are lacking; in checked studies, under half of them reflect an unresolved V gene, and why the rest are absent is not known. A total of 35,000 to 40,000 clones appear in this sample, roughly nine tenths of them only once. Clones ranked in the top ten supply 2.4% of the sample. Patients with a history of autoimmune disease or receiving systemic immunosuppression were excluded from the trial. Peripheral blood for TCR sequencing was drawn from every dose cohort at baseline, at cycle 4 day 1 and at cycle 7 day 1. Samples came from an open-label, multicenter, first-in-human phase I dose-escalation trial of ivuxolimab. Adults with locally advanced or metastatic melanoma, renal cell, hepatocellular, or head and neck squamous cell carcinoma were enrolled in the trial. Before TCR sequencing, CD4+ T cells and CD8+ T cells were sorted from peripheral blood as separate populations.

On this clone itself: Which antigen it targets is not known. Base-call qualities are not available, and no considerably larger clone is one nucleotide away.

Reading the germline V gene (reference sequence) gives CDR1 SEHNR and CDR2 FQNEAQ. Inclusive of the bounding cysteine and phenylalanine, the CDR3 is 14 residues long. Only CDR3 DNA is held: 42 bases, read in frame from base 1. The V and J ends are trimmed by 2 bases and 2 bases, leaving 6 bases between them. The TCR originated in an adult with an advanced solid tumor such as melanoma, head and neck, liver or kidney cancer. Material: CD4+ or CD8+ T cells sorted from blood, obtained in a trial of the OX40 agonist ivuxolimab. Recombination linked TRBV7-9 to TRBJ1-4; TRBD1 could be the D gene, as 6 bases match. DNA sequence: TGTGCCAGCAGCTTAAGGGGGACTAATGAAAAACTGTTTTTT. This yields the protein CASSLRGTNEKLFF.